This T cell receptor (beta chain) was documented in a study of blood T cell repertoires in COVID-19. As for the study in general: Material from acute and convalescent COVID-19 was sourced from the United States, Italy and Spain. T cells, B-cell-depleted T cells, or PBMCs provided the cDNA or gDNA that served as material.

With V trimmed by 5 bases and J by 5 bases, 7 bases remained unmatched. Germline CDR1 reads SGHTA; CDR2 reads FQGNSA. The CDR3 is made up of 15 amino acids. Profiled with immunoSEQ multiplex PCR; TCRdb holds only in-frame clones, not every one. This table has 110,000 or so clones, around three quarters appearing once. The genes are TRBV7-2 and TRBJ2-5; 11 bases map to TRBD2. The sequence was obtained from a human donor in a cohort sampled during active or convalescent COVID-19. Source material: peripheral blood. This CDR3 reads CASSHLTSGIETQYF. CDR3 nucleotides: TGTGCCAGCAGCCATCTGACTAGCGGGATTGAGACCCAGTACTTC.